The text below deals with one T cell receptor (beta chain). As originally analysed: Reference gene primer amplification yielded estimated nucleated cell counts. The table came from immunoSEQ multiplex PCR; TCRdb's copy has only in-frame clones and leaves some out. D and trimming were read from the DNA, whereas the V and J calls and clone size are those reported in that table. The sample lists 130,000 to 150,000 clones, more than 75% seen once, with under 9% in the top ten. The data were obtained in a study of blood T cell repertoires in COVID-19. The wider study: Sites in the United States, Italy and Spain provided acute and convalescent COVID-19 samples. T cells, B-cell-depleted T cells, or PBMCs supplied cDNA or gDNA.

V dropped 3 bases and J dropped 4 bases, with 19 bases sitting between them. Looked up from germline, CDR1 is DFQATT and CDR2 is SNEGSKA (reference sequence). The length of the CDR3 is 16 residues. The sequenced material came from peripheral blood. This clonotype was sampled from a woman in her 50s with active or convalescent COVID-19. The chain links TRBV20-1 to TRBJ2-1; TRBD2 is a possible D gene (5 bases). The CDR3, as DNA: TGCAGTGCTAGTTCGTCGGGGATCGTCCAATACAATGAGCAGTTCTTC. It is translated as CSASSSGIVQYNEQFF.